The 7 T cell receptor beta chains listed next were all sequenced from one sample in a study of early T cells in non-severe SARS-CoV-2 infection. TCRdb itself ran the 5' RACE reads through MiXCR, one entry per CDR3 protein. The table includes 15,000 to 20,000 distinct CDR3 sequences, approximately 6.2% detected once. Sample: whole blood. The source is an adult who was a healthcare worker with PCR-confirmed SARS-CoV-2 infection or an uninfected control (not recorded which).

For this clonotype: A much larger clone differs by one base, so this may be a read error. The rearrangement uses TRBV11-2 and TRBJ2-7; TRBD2 matches at 9 bases. This CDR3 has 14 residues. From germline, CDR1 is SGHAT and CDR2 FQNNGV. The CDR3 region is CTSSLAGPDYEQYF. The CDR3 nucleotides are TGTACCAGCAGCCTAGCGGGGCCCGACTACGAGCAGTACTTC.

This clonotype was picked up many times. The chain uses TRBV28 and TRBJ1-2, with D possibly matching TRBD1 (5 bases). This CDR3 region has 12 residues. The ends were cut back, 3 bases at V and 8 bases at J, with 10 bases in the middle. Germline CDR1 MDHEN, CDR2 SYDVKM. In nucleotides, the CDR3 is TGTGCCAGCAGTTTTGGGGGACGCGGCTACACCTTC. This gives the protein CASSFGGRGYTF.

This clonotype has at least ten counts. This chain links TRBV11-2 with TRBJ2-1; 12 nucleotides line up with TRBD2. This CDR3 has 15 residues. Germline V gene data show CDR1 as SGHAT and CDR2 as FQNNGV. V trimming: 3 bases; J trimming: 9 bases; junction bases outside the gene matches: 6. The CDR3 loop is CASSLTSGSLSEQFF. CDR3 sequence (DNA): TGTGCCAGCAGCTTGACTAGCGGGAGTCTATCTGAGCAGTTCTTC.

This clonotype is medium-sized within its sample. The chain uses TRBV4-1 and TRBJ1-1; D not certain. CDR3 length equals 15 residues. The ends were cut back, 2 bases at V and 3 bases at J, with 13 bases in the middle. CDR1 and CDR2 (germline): MGHRA, YSYEKL. CDR3 sequence (DNA): TGCGCCAGCAGCCAACCGATCATTCGGGACACTGAAGCTTTCTTT. This encodes CASSQPIIRDTEAFF.

This clonotype is judged medium-sized. This rearrangement joins TRBV27 to TRBJ2-1; D perhaps matches TRBD2 (5 bases). CDR1 MNHEY and CDR2 SMNVEV come from the germline V gene (reference sequence). Trimming removed 4 bases at V and 7 bases at J, with 5 bases between. This CDR3 spans 11 amino acids. The CDR3 reads CASSSGNEQFF. Here the CDR3 DNA reads TGTGCCAGCAGTTCGGGGAATGAGCAGTTCTTC.

Only a few counts were recorded for this clonotype. This chain connects TRBV6-2 or TRBV6-3 to TRBJ2-7; D call uncertain. The germline CDR1 and CDR2 sequences are MNHEY and SVGEGT. The CDR3 is made up of 14 amino acids. V was cut by 2 bases and J by 3 bases, with 11 bases left in between. This CDR3 reads CASSYEASVYEQYF. Here the CDR3 DNA reads TGTGCCAGCAGTTACGAGGCTAGTGTCTACGAGCAGTACTTC.

The chain has TRBV29-1 and TRBJ2-7, with TRBD2 matching 12 bases. Germline V gene data show CDR1 as SQVTM and CDR2 as ANQGSEA. This CDR3 is built from 15 residues. The junction had 8 bases not matched to a gene; V was cut back by 1 base and J by 7 bases. CDR3 bases: TGCAGCGTTGAAGGGGCTAGCGGGAGGGCAGGGGAGCAGTACTTC. Its translation: CSVEGASGRAGEQYF.